Presented here are 13 T cell receptor beta chains from one specimen sequenced in a study of human thymus T cells. In corrective heart surgery, resections were taken, and these provided the thymus tissue. Sequencing was performed with immunoSEQ multiplex PCR; in TCRdb, only in-frame clones are kept and a portion is missing. The sample holds about 130,000 clones, around 94% seen once. Sequenced: thymus tissue. The receptors were sampled from a boy under three years old with a congenital heart defect but otherwise immunologically healthy.

V and J are TRBV5-1 and TRBJ1-2; unclear D gene. Trimming took off 2 bases at V and 8 bases at J, with 16 bases between the two ends. Germline lookup yields CDR1 SGHRS and CDR2 YFSETQ. The CDR3 is 14 amino acids. The CDR3 loop is CASSLDTEKRGYTF. The CDR3 DNA reads as TGCGCCAGCAGCTTAGATACGGAAAAGAGGGGCTACACCTTC.

This clone appeared a single time. The rearrangement joins TRBV27 to TRBJ1-1; no clear D. Looked up from germline, CDR1 is MNHEY and CDR2 is SMNVEV (reference sequence). The germline V and J ends were trimmed by 3 bases and 6 bases, with 17 bases remaining between them. The CDR3 totals 15 residues. CDR3 residues: CASSLRQSREAEAFF. The CDR3 coding sequence is TGTGCCAGCAGTTTGCGGCAGAGCCGGGAGGCTGAAGCTTTCTTT.

The V gene is TRBV6-1, the J gene TRBJ2-5; D is unclear. CDR1 is MNHNS and CDR2 is SASEGT in the germline V gene. The germline V and J ends were trimmed by 6 bases and 1 base, with 9 bases remaining between them. The CDR3 totals 13 residues. In nucleotides, the CDR3 is TGTGCCAGCAGAATGGGCGGCCAAGAGACCCAGTACTTC. This codes for CASRMGGQETQYF.

The genes are TRBV29-1 and TRBJ2-3, with TRBD1 matching over 9 bases. Germline CDR1 is SQVTM and CDR2 is ANQGSEA. After removal of 5 bases from V and 3 bases from J, the junction contained 9 bases not matched to a gene. This CDR3 has 15 residues. CDR3 sequence: CSVSLGQGLTDTQYF. CDR3 sequence (DNA): TGCAGCGTTAGTCTCGGACAGGGGTTGACAGATACGCAGTATTTT.

The chain recombines TRBV28 with TRBJ1-3, with D possibly being TRBD1 (6 bases). Between the trimmed V and J ends, which lost 5 bases and 4 bases, there was a span of 12 bases. The CDR3 extends over 14 amino acids. Germline CDR1 and CDR2: MDHEN and SYDVKM. The CDR3 here is CASSHRTAGNTIYF. CDR3 bases: TGTGCCAGCAGTCACAGGACAGCCGGAAACACCATATATTTT.

The chain has TRBV6-1 and TRBJ1-3; no clear D gene. Germline V gene data show CDR1 as MNHNS and CDR2 as SASEGT. This CDR3 is built from 14 residues. Trimming stripped 8 bases from V and 0 bases from J, with 11 bases between. CDR3 coding DNA: TGTGCCAGCTCCTCCCGACGCTCTGGAAACACCATATATTTT. Protein: CASSSRRSGNTIYF.

This rearrangement joins TRBV7-9 to TRBJ1-2, with D perhaps TRBD1 (6 bases). V lost 5 bases, J lost 0 bases, and 16 bases lay in between. Germline V CDR1 and CDR2: SEHNR, FQNEAQ (reference sequence). The CDR3 consists of 16 residues. This chain's CDR3 is CASSQNRDKTNYGYTF. CDR3 coding DNA: TGTGCCAGCAGCCAGAACAGGGATAAAACTAACTATGGCTACACCTTC.

This clone was recorded only once. This chain connects TRBV5-1 to TRBJ2-7; 9 positions agree with TRBD1. Per the germline V gene, CDR1 is SGHRS and CDR2 is YFSETQ. The CDR3 covers 15 residues. Losses at the gene ends were 0 bases for V and 5 bases for J; bases not matched to a gene: 6. CDR3 sequence: CASSLAGTGRNEQYF. The CDR3 nucleotides read TGCGCCAGCAGCTTGGCCGGGACAGGGAGGAACGAGCAGTACTTC.

The CDR3 region is CASSPPLQGIRTTEAFF. The CDR3 nucleotides read TGTGCCAGCAGCCCCCCCTTACAGGGGATTAGGACCACTGAAGCTTTCTTT. The genes are TRBV11-2 and TRBJ1-1; the match to TRBD1 covers 7 bases. The germline CDR1 and CDR2 sequences are SGHAT and FQNNGV. The CDR3 consists of 17 residues. J was trimmed by 4 bases and V by 5 bases; bases with no gene match: 16.

This clone was counted a single time. The chain uses TRBV7-2 and TRBJ2-7; TRBD1 is a possible D gene (5 bases). Looked up from germline, CDR1 is SGHTA and CDR2 is FQGNSA. V lost 5 bases and J lost 3, with 14 bases in between. The CDR3 is 14 residues long. The CDR3 DNA reads as TGTGCCAGCAGCCCCGAGCGTCAGGGCTACGAGCAGTACTTC. Its translation is CASSPERQGYEQYF.

This sequence joins TRBV28 and TRBJ2-5, with a weak D call TRBD1 (7 bases). The CDR3 consists of 17 residues. The germline CDR1 and CDR2 sequences are MDHEN and SYDVKM. Deletions cut 11 bases from V and 0 bases from J, with 25 bases between. In nucleotides, the CDR3 is TGTGCCCTAGGCCCAGGGGGGATGAACGGGTACCAAGAGACCCAGTACTTC. It codes for CALGPGGMNGYQETQYF.

The chain combines TRBV6-5 with TRBJ1-2; D ambiguous. The CDR3 has 15 residues. Germline CDR1 MNHEY, CDR2 SVGAGI. Deletions cut 2 bases from V and 1 base from J, with 11 bases between. The CDR3 coding sequence is TGTGCCAGCAGTTACACCGCTGACGGTAACTATGGCTACACCTTC. Translating it yields CASSYTADGNYGYTF.

This chain uses TRBV9 with TRBJ1-2, with 9 bases aligning to TRBD1. CDR3 length equals 14 residues. With 6 bases clipped from V and 8 bases from J, the junction kept 11 bases outside the gene matches. Looked up from germline, CDR1 is SGDLS and CDR2 is YYNGEE. In nucleotides, the CDR3 is TGTGCCAGCAACACTCCGGGACAGGGAAAGGGCTACACCTTC. Amino acid sequence: CASNTPGQGKGYTF.